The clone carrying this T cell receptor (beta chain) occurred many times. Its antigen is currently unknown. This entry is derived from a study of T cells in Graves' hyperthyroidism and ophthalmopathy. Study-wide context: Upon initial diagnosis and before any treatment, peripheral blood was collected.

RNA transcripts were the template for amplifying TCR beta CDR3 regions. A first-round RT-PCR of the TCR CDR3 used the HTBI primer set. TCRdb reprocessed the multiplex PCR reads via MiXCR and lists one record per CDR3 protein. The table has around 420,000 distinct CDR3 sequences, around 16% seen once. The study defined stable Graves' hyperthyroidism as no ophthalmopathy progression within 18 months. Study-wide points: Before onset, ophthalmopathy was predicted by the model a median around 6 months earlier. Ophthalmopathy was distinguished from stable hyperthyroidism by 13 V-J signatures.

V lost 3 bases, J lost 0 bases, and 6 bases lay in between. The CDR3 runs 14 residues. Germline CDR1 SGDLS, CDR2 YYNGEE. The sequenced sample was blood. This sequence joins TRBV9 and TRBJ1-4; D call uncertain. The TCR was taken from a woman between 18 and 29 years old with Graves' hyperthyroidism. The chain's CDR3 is CASSGGATNEKLFF. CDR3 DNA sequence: TGTGCCAGCAGCGGGGGAGCAACTAATGAAAAACTGTTTTTT. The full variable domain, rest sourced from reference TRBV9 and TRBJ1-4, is DSGVTQTPKHLITATGQRVTLRCSPRSGDLSVYWYQQSLDQGLQFLIQYYNGEERAKGNILERFSAQQFPDLHSELNLSSLELGDSALYFCASSGGATNEKLFFGSGTQLSVL.